This T cell receptor (beta chain) derives from a study of blood T cell repertoires in COVID-19. Turning to the study itself: T cells, B-cell-depleted T cells, or PBMCs provided the cDNA or gDNA that served as material.

Original handling: For nucleated cells, counts were estimated from reference gene primer amplification. Libraries were prepared by immunoSEQ multiplex PCR; TCRdb keeps only in-frame clonotypes and omits some of them. V, J and clone size were drawn from that table, and D and trimming were deduced from the DNA. The sample holds 240,000 or so clones, approximately 90% seen once. There are 16 residues in the CDR3. Between the trimmed V and J ends, which lost 0 bases and 1 base, there was a span of 13 bases. In germline, CDR1 is SGHRS, CDR2 YFSETQ. The chain links TRBV5-1 to TRBJ2-5; D is possibly TRBD1 (6 bases). The TCR originated in a man in his sixties who had recovered from COVID-19. Sequenced input: peripheral blood. CDR3 loop: CASSLGARGSQETQYF. The DNA for the CDR3 is TGCGCCAGCAGCTTGGGTGCCAGGGGATCCCAAGAGACCCAGTACTTC.